These 23 T cell receptor beta chains originate from one sample sequenced in a study of shared clonotypes between healthy human individuals (dated by TCRdb to about 2020). To prepare the library, the immunoSEQ multiplex PCR assay was applied. Not all clones reach the TCRdb copy of this immuneACCESS table, which keeps in-frame sequences only. Checked studies attribute under half of the gap to unresolved V genes and leave the rest unexplained. The sample has fewer than 600,000 clones on record, roughly four fifths of them singletons. Of the sample, about 11% falls within the top ten clones. Sequencing was performed on PBMCs. The receptors come from a woman in her thirties or forties in good health. Some clones in this sample may be carry-over from other donors' samples.

V usage is TRBV10-2 and J usage is TRBJ2-1; TRBD2 might be the D (5 bases). This CDR3 is built from 15 residues. The germline CDR1 and CDR2 sequences are WSHSY and SAAADI. V gave up 3 bases and J gave up 5 bases, with 14 bases separating them. CDR3 in DNA: TGCGCCAGCAGTGACTTTCTAGGGAGAAACAATGAGCAGTTCTTC. It yields the protein CASSDFLGRNNEQFF.

This clone has just one count. This sequence joins TRBV11-2 and TRBJ1-5; D gene uncertain. The V and J ends lost 3 bases and 5 bases respectively, with 8 bases between them. Germline CDR1 SGHAT, CDR2 FQNNGV. The CDR3 is 13 amino acids. The CDR3 reads CASSFDRDQPQHF. The CDR3 bases are TGTGCCAGCAGCTTCGACCGGGATCAGCCCCAGCATTTT. The full variable domain, with the rest looked up from reference TRBV11-2 and TRBJ1-5, is EAGVAQSPRYKIIEKRQSVAFWCNPISGHATLYWYQQILGQGPKLLIQFQNNGVVDDSQLPKDRFSAERLKGVDSTLKIQPAKLEDSAVYLCASSFDRDQPQHFGDGTRLSIL.

V usage is TRBV7-3 and J usage is TRBJ2-3; D possibly corresponds to TRBD1 (5 bases). V lost 2 bases and J 6 bases, leaving 18 bases between the germline ends. This CDR3 contains 16 residues. Per the germline V gene, CDR1 is SGHTA and CDR2 is FQGTGA. As DNA, the CDR3 is TGTGCCAGCAGCTTACAAGGGGCGGCCAGTTGGGATACGCAGTATTTT. Its protein is CASSLQGAASWDTQYF.

This clone was counted many times. The gene calls are TRBV19 and TRBJ2-2; D perhaps matches TRBD1 (6 bases). The V end was cut by 7 bases, the J end by 4 bases, with 16 bases between. The length of the CDR3 is 15 residues. Germline V gene lookup returns CDR1 LNHDA and CDR2 SQIVND (reference sequence). Written as DNA, the CDR3 is TGTGCCAGTACACTTTTTACAGGGTCCACCGGGGAGCTGTTTTTT. Protein: CASTLFTGSTGELFF.

The CDR3, as DNA: TGTGCCAGCAGATCCGGGACAGGGGGACAATTCTACGAGCAGTACTTC. Protein: CASRSGTGGQFYEQYF. This rearrangement joins TRBV28 to TRBJ2-7; 11 bases align to TRBD1. Germline V lookup: CDR1 MDHEN, CDR2 SYDVKM. This CDR3 spans 16 amino acids. Unmatched junction bases numbered 10, after V lost 6 bases and J lost 3 bases.

The chain links TRBV11-3 to TRBJ1-5; D is ambiguous. Germline V gene sequence: CDR1 SGHNT, CDR2 YENEEA. V was clipped by 0 bases and J by 4 bases, with 10 bases between them. The CDR3 consists of 15 residues. CDR3 residues: CASSLDMVKNQPQHF. CDR3 sequence (DNA): TGTGCCAGCAGCTTAGATATGGTCAAAAATCAGCCCCAGCATTTT.

This clone was counted at least ten times. This sequence joins TRBV6-5 and TRBJ2-6; 7 nucleotides line up with TRBD1. The V gene's germline CDR1 is MNHEY and CDR2 SVGAGI. CDR3 length: 15 residues. Unmatched junction bases numbered 3, after V lost 6 bases and J lost 1 base. The DNA for the CDR3 is TGTGCCAGCAGGGTCAGGGGGTCTGGGGCCAACGTCCTGACTTTC. It codes for CASRVRGSGANVLTF.

The chain has TRBV10-3 and TRBJ1-4; 9 bases line up with TRBD1. V was pared by 6 bases and J by 8 bases, with 7 bases of the junction left unmatched. CDR1 ENHRY and CDR2 SYGVKD come from the germline V gene. The length of the CDR3 is 14 residues. CDR3 bases: TGTGCCATCAGCTCCGGGACAGGGACCGAAAAACTGTTTTTT. Protein: CAISSGTGTEKLFF.

The V and J genes are TRBV29-1 and TRBJ2-7; D may be TRBD1 (5 bases). Trimming left V 0 bases short and J 3 bases short, with 6 bases between. This CDR3 region has 12 residues. Per the germline V gene, CDR1 is SQVTM and CDR2 is ANQGSEA. The CDR3 DNA is TGCAGCGTTGAAGAAGGGGTCTACGAGCAGTACTTC. This sequence encodes CSVEEGVYEQYF.

The chain employs TRBV5-1 and TRBJ1-4; D gene uncertain. Germline V gene data show CDR1 as SGHRS and CDR2 as YFSETQ. Trimming stripped 0 bases from V and 6 bases from J, with 6 bases between. The CDR3 covers 13 residues. The CDR3 loop is CASSLGSYEKLFF. The CDR3 DNA is TGCGCCAGCAGCTTGGGGTCCTATGAAAAACTGTTTTTT. Full variable domain (rest looked up from reference TRBV5-1 and TRBJ1-4): KAGVTQTPRYLIKTRGQQVTLSCSPISGHRSVSWYQQTPGQGLQFLFEYFSETQRNKGNFPGRFSGRQFSNSRSEMNVSTLELGDSALYLCASSLGSYEKLFFGSGTQLSVL.

The chain employs TRBV11-3 and TRBJ1-1, with D perhaps matching TRBD1 (5 bases). CDR3 size: 16 residues. Per the germline V gene, CDR1 is SGHNT and CDR2 is YENEEA. The V and J ends lost 5 bases and 0 bases respectively, with 16 bases between them. DNA for the CDR3: TGTGCCAGCAGCCTCTGGGGGGGGGTCTTGAACACTGAAGCTTTCTTT. It is translated as CASSLWGGVLNTEAFF. Full variable domain (outside the CDR3, taken from reference TRBV11-3 and TRBJ1-1): EAGVVQSPRYKIIEKKQPVAFWCNPISGHNTLYWYLQNLGQGPELLIRYENEEAVDDSQLPKDRFSAERLKGVDSTLKIQPAELGDSAVYLCASSLWGGVLNTEAFFGQGTRLTVV.

This clone was detected a few times. V gene TRBV4-3 combines with J gene TRBJ2-7; no clear D gene. The germline V gene has CDR1 LGHNA and CDR2 YSLEER. V gave up 1 base and J gave up 0 bases, with 4 bases separating them. The CDR3 extends over 13 amino acids. The CDR3 bases are TGCGCCAGCAGCCAAGGTTACTCCTACGAGCAGTACTTC. As protein: CASSQGYSYEQYF.

This clone was recorded a few times. CDR3 in amino acids: CASSLADQPQHF. The CDR3 nucleotides are TGTGCCAGCAGCTTGGCGGATCAGCCCCAGCATTTT. The chain has TRBV7-9 and TRBJ1-5; unclear D gene. This CDR3 spans 12 amino acids. Trimming removed 3 bases at V and 5 bases at J, with 5 bases between. CDR1 is SEHNR and CDR2 is FQNEAQ in the germline V gene (reference sequence). Together with reference TRBV7-9 and TRBJ1-5, the CDR3 gives the full variable domain: DTGVSQNPRHKITKRGQNVTFRCDPISEHNRLYWYRQTLGQGPEFLTYFQNEAQLEKSRLLSDRFSAERPKGSFSTLEIQRTEQGDSAMYLCASSLADQPQHFGDGTRLSIL.

The chain uses TRBV14 and TRBJ2-7, with D hard to call. Deletions cut 10 bases from V and 3 bases from J, with 10 bases between. CDR1 and CDR2 (germline): SGHDN, FVKESK. The CDR3 is 11 residues long. For the CDR3, the DNA is TGTGCCAACTCCCAGTTCTACGAGCAGTACTTC. Translating it yields CANSQFYEQYF.

Worth noting for this clone: A read error likely explains this, since a far larger clone differs by one base. This CDR3 is also generated by other DNA sequences in the sample. This chain joins TRBV11-2 and TRBJ2-7; unclear D gene. The CDR3 consists of 13 residues. The V gene lost 2 bases and the J gene lost 7 bases, with 12 bases spanning the gap. Germline V gene data show CDR1 as SGHAT and CDR2 as FQNNGV. This chain's CDR3 is CASSLNPGVEQYF. DNA for the CDR3: TGTGCCAGCAGCTTAAATCCGGGCGTAGAGCAGTACTTC.

The chain carries TRBV20-1 and TRBJ2-3; no clear D gene. Looked up from germline, CDR1 is DFQATT and CDR2 is SNEGSKA (reference sequence). The CDR3 consists of 10 residues. Trimming removed 8 bases from V and 7 bases from J, with 10 bases in between. The CDR3 protein is CSPKENTQYF. For the CDR3, the DNA is TGCAGTCCCAAGGAAAATACGCAGTATTTT.

The sample holds a few counts of this clone. The chain combines TRBV5-4 with TRBJ2-2; possible D gene TRBD2, 5 bases. The ends were cut back, 2 bases at V and 5 bases at J, with 7 bases in the middle. Germline-derived CDR1 and CDR2 are SGHNT and YYREEE (reference sequence). This CDR3 has 13 amino acids. In nucleotides, the CDR3 is TGTGCCAGCAGCTTCGGGGAGACCGGGGAGCTGTTTTTT. It encodes CASSFGETGELFF. Using reference TRBV5-4 and TRBJ2-2 for the parts outside the CDR3, the full variable domain is ETGVTQSPTHLIKTRGQQVTLRCSSQSGHNTVSWYQQALGQGPQFIFQYYREEENGRGNFPPRFSGLQFPNYSSELNVNALELDDSALYLCASSFGETGELFFGEGSRLTVL.

This chain's CDR3 is CASSVGGTGFNGYTF. CDR3 sequence (DNA): TGTGCCAGCAGCGTAGGTGGGACAGGGTTTAATGGCTACACCTTC. The chain combines TRBV9 with TRBJ1-2; TRBD1 matches 9 bases. The CDR3 spans 15 residues. The ends lost 0 bases at V and 6 bases at J; junction bases unmatched: 6. Germline values: CDR1 SGDLS, CDR2 YYNGEE.

With regard to this clone: One end of the junction varies from germline; a read error may be responsible. The CDR3 nucleotides are TGTGCCAGCAGCTTTAATGAGGGAGAGGCCCAGTACTTC. This translates into CASSFNEGEAQYF. This chain connects TRBV7-3 to TRBJ2-5; tentatively, D is TRBD2 (5 bases). The CDR3 spans 13 residues. CDR1 SGHTA and CDR2 FQGTGA come from the germline V gene.

The chain employs TRBV7-3 and TRBJ2-2; a possible D gene is TRBD2 (6 bases). There are 16 residues in the CDR3. In germline, CDR1 is SGHTA, CDR2 FQGTGA. The V end was cut by 5 bases, the J end by 2 bases, with 15 bases between. CDR3 sequence: CASSRSGVGNTGELFF. The CDR3 coding sequence is TGTGCCAGCAGCCGTAGCGGAGTGGGAAACACCGGGGAGCTGTTTTTT.

This chain uses TRBV7-9 with TRBJ2-7; D gene uncertain. The ends were cut back, 5 bases at V and 4 bases at J, with 6 bases in the middle. Germline V lookup: CDR1 SEHNR, CDR2 FQNEAQ (reference sequence). The CDR3 covers 11 residues. For the CDR3, the DNA is TGTGCCAGCAGCAACCTTTACGAGCAGTACTTC. This encodes CASSNLYEQYF.

This clone was observed a single time. CDR3 region: CASSIDVGEQYF. Written as DNA, the CDR3 is TGTGCCAGTAGTATCGATGTGGGTGAGCAGTACTTC. V is TRBV19 and J is TRBJ2-7; D not resolved. The CDR3 is 12 residues long. Deletions cut 3 bases from V and 7 bases from J, with 10 bases between. Germline CDR1 and CDR2: LNHDA and SQIVND (reference sequence).

The chain employs TRBV5-4 and TRBJ2-5, with 12 bases aligning to TRBD2. With 4 bases clipped from V and 1 base from J, the junction kept 8 bases outside the gene matches. The CDR3 contains 17 residues. Per germline, CDR1 SGHNT and CDR2 YYREEE (reference sequence). Here the CDR3 reads CASSPPGLAGFQETQYF. The DNA for the CDR3 is TGTGCCAGCAGCCCTCCTGGACTAGCGGGATTCCAAGAGACCCAGTACTTC.